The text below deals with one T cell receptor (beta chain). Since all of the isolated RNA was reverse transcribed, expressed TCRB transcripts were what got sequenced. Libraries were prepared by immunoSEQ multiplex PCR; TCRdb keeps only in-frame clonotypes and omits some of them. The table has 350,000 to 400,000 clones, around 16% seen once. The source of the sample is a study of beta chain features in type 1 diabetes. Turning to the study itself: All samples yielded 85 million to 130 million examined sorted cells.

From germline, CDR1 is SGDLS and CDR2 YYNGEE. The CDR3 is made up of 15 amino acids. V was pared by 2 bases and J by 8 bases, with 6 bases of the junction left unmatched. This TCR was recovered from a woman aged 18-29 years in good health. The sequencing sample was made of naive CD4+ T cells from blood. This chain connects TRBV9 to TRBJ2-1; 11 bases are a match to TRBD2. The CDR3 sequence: CASSVTSGRWDEQFF. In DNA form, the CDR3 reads TGTGCCAGCAGCGTTACTAGCGGGAGATGGGATGAGCAGTTCTTC.